This T cell receptor beta chain was profiled in a study of T cell responses to AZD1222 COVID-19 vaccine. Study-wide findings and caveats: Across spike, vaccine-associated CD4 TCRs were found, dominant at 160-218 and 743-854. Only a handful of people who got AZD1222 tested seropositive at baseline.

Comments on this clone: Its specificity is not known.

Using immunoSEQ multiplex PCR, the repertoire was profiled, and TCRdb retains in-frame clones only, with some absent. Seen here are some 130,000 clones, roughly 90% observed once, and the top ten hold 1.9%. V gave up 4 bases and J gave up 6 bases, with 14 bases separating them. The CDR3 runs 15 residues. Per the germline V gene, CDR1 is KGHDR and CDR2 is SFDVKD. The chain uses TRBV24-1 and TRBJ2-2; D may be TRBD1 (6 bases). The source material was peripheral blood, sampled on day 0 of AZD1222 vaccination. This TCR derives from an adult in good health. The CDR3 here is CATSDPTGSAGELFF. The DNA for the CDR3 is TGTGCCACCAGTGACCCTACAGGGAGTGCCGGGGAGCTGTTTTTT.